This T cell receptor (beta chain) was observed in a study of PD-L1 blockade in urothelial cancer. Across the whole study: When patients started atezolizumab in about 2014, it was given at 1,200 mg intravenously every 3 weeks.

On this clone itself: No antigen is known for it.

Study-wide points: TCR clonality was measured in pretreatment peripheral blood. Clonality below the median predicted better survival. Durable benefit accompanied greater 3-week expansion of tumor-associated blood clones.

This CDR3 spans 15 amino acids. CDR1 is ENHRY and CDR2 is SYGVKD in the germline V gene. Between the trimmed V and J ends, which lost 2 bases and 3 bases, there was a span of 14 bases. Sequencing used immunoSEQ multiplex PCR; TCRdb keeps in-frame clones, though not all of them. The table has about 55,000 clones, about 80% seen once. The clonotype originates from a man in his 70s with urothelial cancer. The sample in question was PBMCs, obtained around atezolizumab (anti-PD-L1) treatment. The V and J genes are TRBV10-3 and TRBJ2-7; D possibly corresponds to TRBD1 (5 bases). CDR3 in amino acids: CAISEGRTSIYEQYF. In DNA, the CDR3 is TGTGCCATCAGTGAGGGCCGGACATCCATCTACGAGCAGTACTTC.